Shown below are 29 T cell receptor beta chains from a single sample sequenced in a study of T-cell reconstitution after alpha-beta-depleted transplantation in children. Preparing the TCRbeta library involved the use of unique molecular identifiers. TCRdb redid the calling of the PCR reads with MiXCR, one entry per CDR3 protein. The repertoire holds roughly 180,000 distinct CDR3 sequences, with 8.5% to 14% as singletons. The material was PBMCs, obtained before TCRalphabeta/CD19-depleted stem cell transplant. These receptors all stem from a boy between 2 and 15 years old with acute myeloid leukemia, due to receive a stem cell transplant.

This clonotype was counted between two and nine times. The chain links TRBV28 to TRBJ1-1; D may be TRBD1 (5 bases). The CDR3 has 14 amino acids. V was pared by 7 bases and J by 1 base, with 13 bases between. From germline, CDR1 is MDHEN and CDR2 SYDVKM. The CDR3 DNA sequence: TGTGCCAGCACCCTGGGACTTAAGAACACTGAAGCTTTCTTT. Its translation is CASTLGLKNTEAFF.

This clonotype was detected ten times or more. This chain connects TRBV3-1 to TRBJ2-5; 7 bases match TRBD2. Trimming cost V 4 bases and J 2 bases; bases outside gene matches: 7. This CDR3 spans 15 amino acids. From germline, CDR1 is LGHDT and CDR2 YNNKEL (reference sequence). The CDR3, as DNA: TGTGCCAGCAGCCCGCGTCTAGCGGCTCAAGAGACCCAGTACTTC. It encodes CASSPRLAAQETQYF.

This clonotype was recorded many times. The chain uses TRBV4-1 and TRBJ2-1; 9 bases fit TRBD2. The germline V gene has CDR1 MGHRA and CDR2 YSYEKL. The length of the CDR3 is 18 residues. The V segment lost 4 bases and the J segment 7 bases; nucleotides outside the gene matches: 17. The CDR3: CASSPRGGGQVFGNEQFF. The CDR3 coding sequence is TGCGCCAGCAGCCCCCGCGGGGGGGGCCAGGTATTCGGGAATGAGCAGTTCTTC.

Ten or more counts support this clonotype. V is TRBV20-1 and J is TRBJ2-2; 13 bases align to TRBD2. From germline, CDR1 is DFQATT and CDR2 SNEGSKA (reference sequence). J lost 4 bases, V lost 2 bases, and 4 bases had no gene match. The CDR3 spans 16 residues. The CDR3 region is CSARHTSGRVTGELFF. CDR3 coding DNA: TGCAGTGCTAGACATACTAGCGGGAGGGTCACCGGGGAGCTGTTTTTT.

There are many counts of this clonotype. This chain links TRBV5-1 with TRBJ2-2; TRBD2 is a possible D gene (6 bases). V was shortened by 10 bases and J by 3 bases, with 13 bases between the two germline ends. The germline CDR1 and CDR2 sequences are SGHRS and YFSETQ. The CDR3 covers 13 residues. The DNA of the CDR3 is TGCGCCGTCCGGAGGGGCGACACCGGGGAGCTGTTTTTT. It codes for CAVRRGDTGELFF. Using reference TRBV5-1 and TRBJ2-2 for the parts outside the CDR3, the full variable domain is KAGVTQTPRYLIKTRGQQVTLSCSPISGHRSVSWYQQTPGQGLQFLFEYFSETQRNKGNFPGRFSGRQFSNSRSEMNVSTLELGDSALYLCAVRRGDTGELFFGEGSRLTVL.

In its sample, this clonotype was seen many times. V gene TRBV5-1 combines with J gene TRBJ2-1; D gene unclear. The CDR3 is 13 amino acids. V gave up 4 bases and J gave up 0 bases, with 5 bases separating them. Germline CDR1 and CDR2: SGHRS and YFSETQ. CDR3 in DNA: TGCGCCAGCAGCCCCCCCTCCTACAATGAGCAGTTCTTC. It encodes CASSPPSYNEQFF.

With regard to this clonotype: A much larger clone differs from this one at a single base, so this may be a read error. V is TRBV29-1 and J is TRBJ2-1, with a possible D match to TRBD2 (5 bases). Deletions cut 7 bases from V and 6 bases from J, with 13 bases between. The V gene's germline CDR1 is SQVTM and CDR2 ANQGSEA. The CDR3 has 12 residues. The CDR3 reads CSALSGCNEQFF. CDR3 nucleotides: TGCAGCGCTCTCTCGGGGTGCAATGAGCAGTTCTTC.

Ten or more counts support this clonotype. The V call is TRBV5-1, the J call TRBJ2-1; 9 bases are a match to TRBD1. In germline, CDR1 is SGHRS, CDR2 YFSETQ. J lost 9 bases, V lost 2 bases, and 0 bases had no gene match. The length of the CDR3 is 12 residues. The CDR3 spells CASSLQGAEQFF. The CDR3 DNA follows: TGCGCCAGCAGCTTACAGGGGGCTGAGCAGTTCTTC.

This clonotype has at least ten counts. The V call is TRBV3-1, the J call TRBJ2-6, with D maybe TRBD1 (6 bases). The CDR3 is made up of 19 amino acids. Trimming pared 0 bases from V and 6 bases from J, leaving 21 bases between. The V gene's germline CDR1 is LGHDT and CDR2 YNNKEL (reference sequence). CDR3 sequence: CASSQDLRTVSLEANVLTF. The CDR3 region has the DNA TGTGCCAGCAGCCAAGATCTTAGGACAGTGTCATTGGAGGCCAACGTCCTGACTTTC. Filled out from reference TRBV3-1 and TRBJ2-6, the complete variable domain reads DTAVSQTPKYLVTQMGNDKSIKCEQNLGHDTMYWYKQDSKKFLKIMFSYNNKELIINETVPNRFSPKSPDKAHLNLHINSLELGDSAVYFCASSQDLRTVSLEANVLTFGAGSRLTVL.

This clonotype has at least ten counts. The V and J genes are TRBV20-1 and TRBJ2-2; D is unclear. Trimming removed 6 bases at V and 0 bases at J, with 17 bases between. The CDR3 length is 16 residues. Germline CDR1 DFQATT, CDR2 SNEGSKA (reference sequence). In DNA form, the CDR3 reads TGCAGTGCCCCATCGAACCGGGCCTCGAACACCGGGGAGCTGTTTTTT. The encoded protein is CSAPSNRASNTGELFF.

This clonotype was counted ten times or more. The J gene is TRBJ2-5, the V gene TRBV20-1, with D possibly called TRBD1 or TRBD2 (5 bases each). This CDR3 has 11 amino acids. Germline loops: CDR1 DFQATT, CDR2 SNEGSKA (reference sequence). Deletions cut 8 bases from V and 5 bases from J, with 12 bases between. The CDR3 sequence: CSTPREETQYF. In DNA form, the CDR3 reads TGCAGTACCCCCAGGGAGGAGACCCAGTACTTC.

About this clonotype itself: Just one base apart from a much larger clone, this may be a read error. The rearrangement links TRBV5-1 to TRBJ1-1; the D gene is possibly TRBD1 (6 bases). CDR1 is SGHRS, CDR2 YFSETQ, per germline. CDR3 length: 13 amino acids. CDR3 sequence: CASSPQDRSEAYF. The CDR3 coding sequence is TGCGCCAGCAGCCCACAAGACAGGAGTGAAGCTTACTTT.

The table lists this clonotype with many counts. The chain employs TRBV3-1 and TRBJ1-2, with 7 positions matching TRBD1. V trimming: 2 bases; J trimming: 3 bases; junction bases outside the gene matches: 3. Per germline, CDR1 LGHDT and CDR2 YNNKEL (reference sequence). CDR3 size: 14 residues. The CDR3 protein is CASSQFTGDYGYTF. For the CDR3, the DNA is TGTGCCAGCAGCCAATTCACAGGGGACTATGGCTACACCTTC.

There are many counts of this clonotype. The chain employs TRBV5-1 and TRBJ2-1; 8 bases line up with TRBD2. Losses at the gene ends were 7 bases for V and 9 bases for J; bases not matched to a gene: 27. CDR3 size: 19 residues. Germline CDR1 and CDR2: SGHRS and YFSETQ. The CDR3, as DNA: TGCGCCAGCTCACCCGGGCGAGGACTAGCCCCACCTACAATAGGTGAGCAGTTCTTC. It codes for CASSPGRGLAPPTIGEQFF. Full variable domain (outside the CDR3, taken from reference TRBV5-1 and TRBJ2-1): KAGVTQTPRYLIKTRGQQVTLSCSPISGHRSVSWYQQTPGQGLQFLFEYFSETQRNKGNFPGRFSGRQFSNSRSEMNVSTLELGDSALYLCASSPGRGLAPPTIGEQFFGPGTRLTVL.

This clonotype appeared many times. The chain combines TRBV7-2 with TRBJ1-6, with TRBD1 as a possible D gene (6 bases). V shed 1 base and J shed 9 bases, with 19 bases lying between them. From germline, CDR1 is SGHTA and CDR2 FQGNSA. The length of the CDR3 is 17 residues. The CDR3 here is CASSLGGGGGTGSPLHF. CDR3 bases: TGTGCCAGCAGCTTAGGAGGTGGAGGGGGTACGGGTTCACCCCTCCACTTT. Full variable domain (rest looked up from reference TRBV7-2 and TRBJ1-6): GAGVSQSPSNKVTEKGKDVELRCDPISGHTALYWYRQSLGQGLEFLIYFQGNSAPDKSGLPSDRFSAERTGGSVSTLTIQRTQQEDSAVYLCASSLGGGGGTGSPLHFGNGTRLTVT.

This clonotype was counted at least ten times. The chain combines TRBV7-8 with TRBJ2-5; D remains unclear. The CDR3 loop spans 14 amino acids. V was pared by 5 bases and J by 7 bases, with 17 bases between. CDR1 SGHVS and CDR2 FQNEAQ come from the germline V gene. Here the CDR3 DNA reads TGTGCCAGCAGCGACCAGATGAGGTCGGGGACCCAGTACTTC. Translating it yields CASSDQMRSGTQYF.

CDR3 nucleotide sequence: TGTGCCAGCAGTTACTCGCGGGGAGCCACCGGGGAGCTGTTTTTT. Amino acids: CASSYSRGATGELFF. V gene TRBV6-5 combines with J gene TRBJ2-2, with a weak D call TRBD2 (6 bases). The CDR3 is made up of 15 amino acids. CDR1 and CDR2 (germline): MNHEY, SVGAGI. Trimming took off 0 bases at V and 4 bases at J, with 9 bases between the two ends.

This clonotype was counted many times. V and J are TRBV4-1 and TRBJ2-1; 12 nucleotides align to TRBD2. There are 18 residues in the CDR3. From germline, CDR1 is MGHRA and CDR2 YSYEKL. The ends lost 0 bases at V and 3 bases at J; junction bases unmatched: 6. Here the CDR3 DNA reads TGCGCCAGCAGCCAAGATCGGACTAGCGGGACATTCTACAATGAGCAGTTCTTC. Translating it yields CASSQDRTSGTFYNEQFF.

The V call is TRBV18, the J call TRBJ2-5; 9 bases are shared with TRBD1. CDR1 and CDR2 from the germline V gene are KGHSH and LQKENI. V gave up 0 bases and J gave up 4 bases; unmatched junction bases: 3. This CDR3 is built from 15 residues. The CDR3 DNA follows: TGTGCCAGCTCACCACCGCCGACAGGGGGAGAGACCCAGTACTTC. Its protein is CASSPPPTGGETQYF.

This clonotype was seen at least ten times. The rearrangement uses TRBV5-1 and TRBJ2-1, with a weak D call TRBD1 (6 bases). Per the germline V gene, CDR1 is SGHRS and CDR2 is YFSETQ. Trimming took off 4 bases at V and 0 bases at J, with 14 bases between the two ends. The length of the CDR3 is 16 residues. This CDR3 is CASSPSGTNSYNEQFF. DNA for the CDR3: TGCGCCAGCAGCCCTTCCGGGACAAACTCCTACAATGAGCAGTTCTTC. Full variable domain (outside the CDR3, taken from reference TRBV5-1 and TRBJ2-1): KAGVTQTPRYLIKTRGQQVTLSCSPISGHRSVSWYQQTPGQGLQFLFEYFSETQRNKGNFPGRFSGRQFSNSRSEMNVSTLELGDSALYLCASSPSGTNSYNEQFFGPGTRLTVL.

This clonotype was found many times. The CDR3 region is CASGSPGQTTTNEKLFF. CDR3 in DNA: TGCGCCAGCGGGTCTCCTGGACAGACCACAACTAATGAAAAACTGTTTTTT. The chain recombines TRBV10-1 with TRBJ1-4; the D gene is possibly TRBD1 (6 bases). There are 17 residues in the CDR3. CDR1 and CDR2 (germline): WNHNN, SYGVQD (reference sequence). Trimming pared 8 bases from V and 0 bases from J, leaving 19 bases between.

The table lists this clonotype with many counts. The CDR3 sequence: CASRGNYLKPGEQYF. The CDR3 DNA sequence: TGCGCCAGCAGGGGGAACTACCTCAAGCCGGGCGAGCAGTACTTC. This chain connects TRBV5-1 to TRBJ2-7; no reliable D call. From germline, CDR1 is SGHRS and CDR2 YFSETQ. This CDR3 region has 15 residues. Between the trimmed V and J ends, which lost 5 bases and 6 bases, there was a span of 21 bases.

The chain couples TRBV2 to TRBJ2-2; 10 bases line up with TRBD1. Germline-derived CDR1 and CDR2 are SNHLY and FYNNEI. With V trimmed by 1 base and J by 4 bases, 3 bases remained unmatched. The CDR3 runs 16 residues. CDR3 loop: CASSEVGQGSTGELFF. The CDR3 DNA reads as TGTGCCAGCAGTGAAGTGGGACAGGGGAGCACCGGGGAGCTGTTTTTT.

There are many counts of this clonotype. The chain links TRBV6-4 to TRBJ2-3; TRBD1 might be the D (5 bases). V lost 11 bases and J lost 4, with 19 bases in between. Per germline, CDR1 MRHNA and CDR2 SNTAGT. The CDR3 runs to 14 residues. Here the CDR3 reads CASRQGTGADTQYF. CDR3 nucleotide sequence: TGTGCCTCCAGGCAGGGAACTGGGGCAGATACGCAGTATTTT.

In regard to this clonotype: One base away lies a much larger clone, so this may be a sequencing read error. The chain has TRBV7-2 and TRBJ2-1, with D uncertain. Germline V gene lookup returns CDR1 SGHTA and CDR2 FQGNSA. V lost 7 bases and J lost 6, with 13 bases in between. The CDR3 length is 13 residues. CDR3 protein: CASTASGGNEQFF. The CDR3 bases are TGTGCCAGCACCGCGTCGGGCGGCAATGAGCAGTTCTTC. The full variable domain, rest sourced from reference TRBV7-2 and TRBJ2-1, is GAGVSQSPSNKVTEKGKDVELRCDPISGHTALYWYRQSLGQGLEFLIYFQGNSAPDKSGLPSDRFSAERTGGSVSTLTIQRTQQEDSAVYLCASTASGGNEQFFGPGTRLTVL.

This clonotype occurred many times. The chain couples TRBV20-1 to TRBJ2-7, with D unclear. The germline V and J ends were trimmed by 4 bases and 7 bases, with 23 bases remaining between them. The germline V gene encodes CDR1 DFQATT and CDR2 SNEGSKA (reference sequence). The CDR3 extends over 15 amino acids. Written as DNA, the CDR3 is TGCAGTGCTACCCGATCGGTGGGATCAACCGGGGAGCAGTACTTC. It specifies CSATRSVGSTGEQYF.

This clonotype has at least ten counts. At one of its ends the junction is not consistent with the germline gene, which may arise from a read error. V is TRBV5-1 and J is TRBJ1-2; TRBD1 is a possible D gene (6 bases). The germline V gene has CDR1 SGHRS and CDR2 YFSETQ. There are 14 residues in the CDR3. The CDR3 here is CASSLGGTNYGYTF. Written as DNA, the CDR3 is TGTGCCAGCAGTTTAGGGGGGACTAACTATGGCTACACCTTC.

This clonotype was seen many times. The chain has TRBV5-1 and TRBJ2-5, with D possibly matching TRBD2 (5 bases). The CDR3 contains 16 residues. CDR1 and CDR2 from the germline V gene are SGHRS and YFSETQ. Trimming left V 4 bases short and J 2 bases short, with 18 bases between. DNA of the CDR3: TGCGCCAGCAGCCCTGGCGGGCGGGTAGGGCAAGAGACCCAGTACTTC. Translated: CASSPGGRVGQETQYF.

This clonotype occurred many times. The rearrangement uses TRBV5-4 and TRBJ1-4; perhaps TRBD1 as D (6 bases). The CDR3 runs to 18 residues. Germline loops: CDR1 SGHNT, CDR2 YYREEE (reference sequence). Between the trimmed V and J ends, which lost 0 bases and 3 bases, there was a span of 18 bases. In nucleotides, the CDR3 is TGTGCCAGCAGCTTGGCCCTTGATTCGGGGGCTGCTAATGAAAAACTGTTTTTT. It specifies CASSLALDSGAANEKLFF.